The 31 T cell receptor beta chains below were found in one sample sequenced in a study of cytomegalovirus exposure and HLA in healthy donors. PCR was performed using 60 Vbeta and 13 Jbeta primers. Profiled with immunoSEQ multiplex PCR; TCRdb holds only in-frame clones, not every one. The sample shows roughly 140,000 clones, about three fifths of them seen only once. Input material: PBMCs. The source is a woman in her fifties or sixties in good health and CMV-seropositive.

The chain couples TRBV29-1 to TRBJ2-3; 13 bases are shared with TRBD2. Germline lookup yields CDR1 SQVTM and CDR2 ANQGSEA. The V segment lost 6 bases and the J segment 2 bases; nucleotides outside the gene matches: 11. CDR3 length: 17 residues. DNA of the CDR3: TGCAGCGTCCTTGGTTGGACTAGCGGGAGTAACACAGATACGCAGTATTTT. Protein sequence: CSVLGWTSGSNTDTQYF.

The genes are TRBV6-5 and TRBJ2-7; D gene unclear. CDR1 is MNHEY, CDR2 SVGAGI, per germline. The CDR3 loop spans 11 amino acids. V lost 6 bases to trimming and J lost 5 bases, with 8 bases between them. CDR3 residues: CASSRQNEQYF. The CDR3 DNA is TGTGCCAGCAGCCGACAAAACGAGCAGTACTTC.

With respect to this clone: One junction end does not reproduce the germline sequence, and a read error may be involved. V and J are TRBV7-7 and TRBJ2-7; 8 bases are a match to TRBD2. This CDR3 is built from 13 residues. From germline, CDR1 is SSHAT and CDR2 FNYEAQ (reference sequence). CDR3 bases: TGTGCTAGCAGCTTAGCCGGGGGGGGAGAGCAGTACTTC. It encodes CASSLAGGGEQYF.

The genes are TRBV10-3 and TRBJ2-6; 9 bases match TRBD1. With 6 bases clipped from V and 3 bases from J, the junction kept 6 bases outside the gene matches. CDR3 length equals 16 residues. Germline loops: CDR1 ENHRY, CDR2 SYGVKD. CDR3 nucleotides: TGTGCCATCAGAATGGACAGGGGTGGTGGGGCCAACGTCCTGACTTTC. Residues: CAIRMDRGGGANVLTF.

CDR3 amino acids: CASSLLTAGQETQYF. In nucleotides, the CDR3 is TGTGCCAGCAGCTTGCTGACGGCGGGGCAAGAGACCCAGTACTTC. This chain uses TRBV5-4 with TRBJ2-5; D may be TRBD2 (6 bases). The CDR3 covers 15 residues. Trimming pared 1 base from V and 2 bases from J, leaving 12 bases between. Germline lookup yields CDR1 SGHNT and CDR2 YYREEE (reference sequence). Supplemented by reference TRBV5-4 and TRBJ2-5, the full variable domain reads ETGVTQSPTHLIKTRGQQVTLRCSSQSGHNTVSWYQQALGQGPQFIFQYYREEENGRGNFPPRFSGLQFPNYSSELNVNALELDDSALYLCASSLLTAGQETQYFGPGTRLLVL.

J is TRBJ2-7 and V is TRBV10-3; 9 bases agree with TRBD2. CDR3 length: 15 residues. Germline CDR1 reads ENHRY; CDR2 reads SYGVKD. V lost 10 bases and J lost 2; bases outside the gene matches: 12. CDR3 bases: TGTGCCACCTCTCCCGTTGGGACTAGCACCTACGAGCAGTACTTC. Translating it yields CATSPVGTSTYEQYF.

This clone was detected a few times. The chain recombines TRBV7-9 with TRBJ2-1; 11 bases match TRBD2. Germline CDR1 and CDR2: SEHNR and FQNEAQ (reference sequence). V lost 5 bases, J lost 9 bases, and 12 bases stayed unmatched. The CDR3 loop spans 16 amino acids. CDR3 region: CASSPPSGRSYGEQFF. DNA for the CDR3: TGTGCCAGCAGCCCCCCTAGCGGGAGGTCCTATGGTGAGCAGTTCTTC.

V and J are TRBV5-4 and TRBJ2-1; D perhaps matches TRBD2 (5 bases). The length of the CDR3 is 15 residues. CDR1 is SGHNT, CDR2 YYREEE, per germline (reference sequence). The V end was cut by 0 bases, the J end by 7 bases, with 14 bases between. The CDR3 loop is CASSLGPSSGNEQFF. CDR3 nucleotides: TGTGCCAGCAGCTTGGGTCCCTCCTCGGGGAATGAGCAGTTCTTC.

This clone was seen a few times. The CDR3 DNA follows: TGTGCCAGCAGCCCCGGGCACGGGGAGCCCCAGCATTTT. Translating gives CASSPGHGEPQHF. This chain uses TRBV7-9 with TRBJ1-5; D unresolved. The V gene's germline CDR1 is SEHNR and CDR2 FQNEAQ (reference sequence). The V and J ends lost 5 bases and 8 bases respectively, with 13 bases between them. The CDR3 covers 13 residues. Complete variable domain (other parts from reference TRBV7-9 and TRBJ1-5): DTGVSQNPRHKITKRGQNVTFRCDPISEHNRLYWYRQTLGQGPEFLTYFQNEAQLEKSRLLSDRFSAERPKGSFSTLEIQRTEQGDSAMYLCASSPGHGEPQHFGDGTRLSIL.

The rearrangement uses TRBV7-2 and TRBJ2-5, with 9 positions matching TRBD1. The length of the CDR3 is 17 residues. The V gene's germline CDR1 is SGHTA and CDR2 FQGNSA. With V trimmed by 1 base and J by 1 base, 7 bases remained unmatched. In DNA form, the CDR3 reads TGTGCCAGCAGCTTAGTTCCAAACAGGGGGCCCCAAGAGACCCAGTACTTC. Translation: CASSLVPNRGPQETQYF.

The J gene is TRBJ1-2, the V gene TRBV28, with a tentative D call TRBD1 (6 bases). The length of the CDR3 is 13 residues. Trimming removed 6 bases from V and 5 bases from J, with 13 bases in between. Germline CDR1 reads MDHEN; CDR2 reads SYDVKM. The CDR3 protein is CASSQGRGYGYTF. CDR3 nucleotide sequence: TGTGCCAGCAGCCAGGGGCGCGGGTATGGCTACACCTTC.

V gene TRBV28 combines with J gene TRBJ2-1; 12 bases agree with TRBD2. The CDR3 totals 16 residues. CDR1 is MDHEN and CDR2 is SYDVKM in the germline V gene. With V trimmed by 6 bases and J by 5 bases, 8 bases remained unmatched. The CDR3 DNA reads TGTGCCAGCAGATTACCGGGACTAGCGGGCCACAATGAGCAGTTCTTC. Translation gives CASRLPGLAGHNEQFF.

This rearrangement joins TRBV12-2 to TRBJ2-3; the table's D call, TRBD2, has no DNA check behind it. TRBV12-2 has pseudogene status. CDR3 length: 16 residues. The CDR3 DNA reads TGTGCAAGTCGCGTGAGCGGGAGAGGAGGGCTAGATACGCAGTATTTT. Amino acid sequence: CASRVSGRGGLDTQYF.

The chain has TRBV7-2 and TRBJ2-7; 10 bases fit TRBD2. This CDR3 has 15 residues. V shed 5 bases, J shed 3 bases, and the junction held 7 bases outside the gene matches. Germline loops: CDR1 SGHTA, CDR2 FQGNSA. The CDR3 loop reads CASSPMASGSYEQYF. CDR3 coding DNA: TGTGCCAGCAGCCCAATGGCTAGCGGGAGCTACGAGCAGTACTTC.

The chain uses TRBV10-3 and TRBJ2-1; TRBD1 might be the D (5 bases). CDR1 is ENHRY, CDR2 SYGVKD, per germline. CDR3 length: 13 amino acids. Trimming removed 7 bases at V and 2 bases at J, with 9 bases between. The chain's CDR3 is CAIKTGAYNEQFF. The CDR3 coding sequence is TGTGCCATCAAAACAGGAGCCTACAATGAGCAGTTCTTC.

V is TRBV6-5 and J is TRBJ2-3, with D possibly being TRBD2 (6 bases). V lost 7 bases to trimming and J lost 1 base, with 15 bases between them. The CDR3 is 15 residues long. The germline V gene has CDR1 MNHEY and CDR2 SVGAGI. The CDR3 DNA sequence: TGTGCCAGCACCGGGACTGAGCCCGGCACAGATACGCAGTATTTT. Residues: CASTGTEPGTDTQYF.

This chain connects TRBV5-1 to TRBJ1-4; D unclear. From germline, CDR1 is SGHRS and CDR2 YFSETQ. V lost 3 bases to trimming and J lost 5 bases, with 11 bases between them. The CDR3 covers 14 residues. The CDR3 bases are TGCGCCAGCAGCTCTGACGGACTGAATGAAAAACTGTTTTTT. As protein: CASSSDGLNEKLFF.

This sequence joins TRBV18 and TRBJ2-7, with D possibly TRBD2 on 7 matching bases. V lost 6 bases and J lost 7, with 22 bases in between. CDR3 length: 15 amino acids. Germline CDR1 is KGHSH and CDR2 is LQKENI. The CDR3 region is CASSPRGGGPEEQYF. CDR3 coding DNA: TGTGCCAGCTCCCCAAGGGGGGGAGGGCCGGAAGAGCAGTACTTC.

This clone was observed once. The chain links TRBV7-9 to TRBJ2-5; D remains unclear. V dropped 3 bases and J dropped 5 bases, with 13 bases sitting between them. CDR1 is SEHNR and CDR2 is FQNEAQ in the germline V gene (reference sequence). The CDR3 loop spans 14 amino acids. In nucleotides, the CDR3 is TGTGCCAGCAGCTTTAAGACCGCGGTCGAGACCCAGTACTTC. Protein sequence: CASSFKTAVETQYF.

The chain joins TRBV28 to TRBJ2-5, with TRBD2 as a possible D gene (6 bases). This CDR3 comprises 12 residues. Trimming pared 5 bases from V and 2 bases from J, leaving 6 bases between. Germline V CDR1 and CDR2: MDHEN, SYDVKM. The CDR3 region has the DNA TGTGCCAGCAGTGGAGGGCAAGAGACCCAGTACTTC. It translates to CASSGGQETQYF.

V gene TRBV28 combines with J gene TRBJ1-2; D gene ambiguous. This CDR3 is built from 13 residues. Germline-derived CDR1 and CDR2 are MDHEN and SYDVKM. With 6 bases removed from V and 8 bases from J, the gap between germline ends came to 16 bases. The CDR3 nucleotides are TGTGCCAGCAGCCCCCGACAATCCAGAGGCTACACCTTC. The encoded protein is CASSPRQSRGYTF.

Here the CDR3 reads CASSLQQGTETQYF. Here the CDR3 DNA reads TGTGCCAGCAGCTTGCAACAGGGGACAGAGACCCAGTACTTC. V gene TRBV5-4 combines with J gene TRBJ2-5; TRBD1 aligns across 7 bases. This CDR3 region has 14 residues. CDR1 and CDR2 (germline): SGHNT, YYREEE (reference sequence). With V trimmed by 1 base and J by 4 bases, 4 bases remained unmatched. Drawing the rest from reference TRBV5-4 and TRBJ2-5, the complete variable domain is ETGVTQSPTHLIKTRGQQVTLRCSSQSGHNTVSWYQQALGQGPQFIFQYYREEENGRGNFPPRFSGLQFPNYSSELNVNALELDDSALYLCASSLQQGTETQYFGPGTRLLVL.

This sequence joins TRBV6-5 and TRBJ2-5; TRBD2 matches at 12 bases. CDR1 is MNHEY, CDR2 SVGAGI, per germline. V was pared by 2 bases and J by 5 bases, with 3 bases of the junction left unmatched. The CDR3 covers 15 residues. The CDR3 reads CASSYGLAGGETQYF. CDR3 nucleotides: TGTGCCAGCAGTTACGGGCTAGCGGGGGGGGAGACCCAGTACTTC.

CDR3 in amino acids: CASSPQNTEAFF. CDR3 nucleotides: TGTGCCAGCAGTCCCCAAAACACTGAAGCTTTCTTT. V and J are TRBV2 and TRBJ1-1; D remains ambiguous. The CDR3 loop spans 12 amino acids. CDR1 and CDR2 from the germline V gene are SNHLY and FYNNEI. With 5 bases removed from V and 2 bases from J, the gap between germline ends came to 6 bases.

The chain employs TRBV4-3 and TRBJ2-2; 8 bases line up with TRBD2. This CDR3 is built from 18 residues. Germline CDR1 is LGHNA and CDR2 is YSLEER. Trimming took 0 bases from V and 1 from J; bases not matched to a gene: 7. The CDR3, as DNA: TGCGCCAGCAGCCAAGAGTGGGCGGGGGGTGGGAACACCGGGGAGCTGTTTTTT. It encodes CASSQEWAGGGNTGELFF.

This rearrangement joins TRBV4-3 to TRBJ1-2; the match to TRBD1 covers 8 bases. V dropped 0 bases and J dropped 4; count of bases not matched to a gene: 4. The CDR3 runs 15 residues. The germline gives CDR1 LGHNA, CDR2 YSLEER. The CDR3 protein is CASSQDPGGSYGYTF. CDR3 bases: TGCGCCAGCAGCCAAGATCCAGGGGGCTCCTATGGCTACACCTTC.

The CDR3 loop is CASSSDRNQPQHF. The CDR3 nucleotides read TGTGCCAGCAGCAGCGACCGCAATCAGCCCCAGCATTTT. The genes are TRBV11-1 and TRBJ1-5; D is ambiguous. Deletions cut 5 bases from V and 2 bases from J, with 7 bases between. Germline loops: CDR1 SGHAT, CDR2 FQDESV (reference sequence). The CDR3 is 13 residues long. The full variable domain, completed using reference TRBV11-1 and TRBJ1-5, is EAEVAQSPRYKITEKSQAVAFWCDPISGHATLYWYRQILGQGPELLVQFQDESVVDDSQLPKDRFSAERLKGVDSTLKIQPAELGDSAMYLCASSSDRNQPQHFGDGTRLSIL.

This clone was counted a few times. The rearrangement uses TRBV10-1 and TRBJ1-1; D perhaps matches TRBD1 (6 bases). Trimming took 2 bases from V and 3 from J, leaving 10 bases between them. The CDR3 has 14 amino acids. Per germline, CDR1 WNHNN and CDR2 SYGVQD (reference sequence). The CDR3 region is CASSEQQGDTEAFF. The CDR3 bases are TGCGCCAGCAGTGAGCAACAGGGTGACACTGAAGCTTTCTTT.

This clone was found a few times. The chain links TRBV15 to TRBJ2-7, with 7 bases lining up with TRBD2. Trimming removed 0 bases from V and 5 bases from J; junction bases left unmatched: 7. The CDR3 has 15 residues. Germline-derived CDR1 and CDR2 are LNHNV and YYDKDF (reference sequence). CDR3: CATSRDWREWDEQYF. The CDR3 coding sequence is TGTGCCACCAGCAGAGATTGGCGGGAGTGGGACGAGCAGTACTTC.

The table lists this clone with a few counts. The chain has TRBV7-3 and TRBJ2-7, with TRBD1 identical over 12 bases. CDR1 and CDR2 (germline): SGHTA, FQGTGA. V lost 4 bases, J lost 4 bases, and 2 bases stayed unmatched. The CDR3 extends over 14 amino acids. CDR3 amino acids: CASSSGQGAYEQYF. The CDR3 DNA sequence: TGTGCCAGCAGCTCGGGACAGGGGGCGTACGAGCAGTACTTC.

The gene calls are TRBV7-9 and TRBJ1-4; 9 bases align to TRBD1. Germline CDR1 and CDR2: SEHNR and FQNEAQ (reference sequence). The CDR3 has 14 amino acids. V lost 5 bases, J lost 8 bases, and 6 bases stayed unmatched. CDR3 amino acids: CASSVGDRVEKLFF. The CDR3 region has the DNA TGTGCCAGCAGCGTAGGGGACAGGGTAGAAAAACTGTTTTTT.